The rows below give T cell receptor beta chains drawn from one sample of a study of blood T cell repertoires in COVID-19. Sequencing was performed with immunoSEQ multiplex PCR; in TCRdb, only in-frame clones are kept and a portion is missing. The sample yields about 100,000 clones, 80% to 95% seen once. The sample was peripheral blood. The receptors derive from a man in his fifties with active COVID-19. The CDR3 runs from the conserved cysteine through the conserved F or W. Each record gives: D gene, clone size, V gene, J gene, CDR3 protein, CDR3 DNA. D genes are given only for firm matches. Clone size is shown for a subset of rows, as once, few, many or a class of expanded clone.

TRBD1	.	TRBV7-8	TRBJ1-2	CASSYDRGSGYGYTF	TGTGCCAGCAGCTACGACAGGGGATCGGGATATGGCTACACCTTC
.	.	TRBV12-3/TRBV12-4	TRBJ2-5	CASSSGGEETQYF	TGTGCCAGCAGCTCCGGAGGTGAGGAGACCCAGTACTTC
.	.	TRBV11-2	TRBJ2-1	CASSFRLATNNEQFF	TGTGCCAGCAGCTTTAGACTGGCAACCAACAATGAGCAGTTCTTC
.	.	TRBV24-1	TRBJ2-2	CATSDLGPGELFF	TGTGCCACCAGTGATTTGGGGCCCGGGGAGCTGTTTTTT
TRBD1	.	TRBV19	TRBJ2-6	CASSATGAGANVLTF	TGTGCCAGTAGTGCTACAGGGGCTGGGGCCAACGTCCTGACTTTC
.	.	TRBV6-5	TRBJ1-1	CASSSGSLMNTEAFF	TGTGCCAGCAGTTCGGGGAGCCTCATGAACACTGAAGCTTTCTTT
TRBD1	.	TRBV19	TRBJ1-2	CASSMMDRPNYGYTF	TGTGCCAGTAGTATGATGGACAGGCCTAACTATGGCTACACCTTC
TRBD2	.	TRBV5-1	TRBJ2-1	CASGERLAGGNEQFF	TGCGCCAGCGGGGAGCGACTAGCGGGAGGTAACGAGCAGTTCTTC
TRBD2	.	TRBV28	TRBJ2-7	CASSLASSGRKEQYF	TGTGCCAGCAGTTTAGCGTCTAGCGGGAGAAAGGAGCAGTACTTC
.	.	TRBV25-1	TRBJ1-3	CASSEVGGGRNTIYF	TGTGCCAGCAGTGAAGTTGGGGGGGGCCGAAACACCATATATTTT
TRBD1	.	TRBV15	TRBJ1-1	CATSRDLGQGASEAFF	TGTGCCACCAGCAGAGATCTGGGACAGGGGGCGTCTGAAGCTTTCTTT
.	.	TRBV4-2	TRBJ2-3	CASGQVLAGTDTQYF	TGTGCCAGCGGTCAAGTTCTAGCAGGAACAGATACGCAGTATTTT
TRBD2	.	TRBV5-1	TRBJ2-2	CASSLGGTSRTGELFF	TGCGCCAGCAGCTTGGGCGGGACTAGCCGCACCGGGGAGCTGTTTTTT
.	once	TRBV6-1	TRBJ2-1	CASSDRTKYNEQFF	TGTGCCAGCAGTGACCGGACTAAATACAATGAGCAGTTCTTC
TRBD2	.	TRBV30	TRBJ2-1	CAWKGLAGGEQFF	TGTGCCTGGAAAGGACTAGCGGGAGGTGAGCAGTTCTTC
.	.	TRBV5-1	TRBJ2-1	CASSPGTYNEQFF	TGCGCCAGCAGCCCCGGGACATACAATGAGCAGTTCTTC
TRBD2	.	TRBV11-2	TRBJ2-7	CASSLYSGGSYEQYF	TGTGCCAGCAGCTTATATAGCGGGGGGTCCTACGAGCAGTACTTC
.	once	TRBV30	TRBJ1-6	CAWSGPSRGYNSPLHF	TGTGCCTGGAGTGGCCCATCCCGGGGTTATAATTCACCCCTCCACTTT
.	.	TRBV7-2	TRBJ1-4	CASSSTTTGSNEKLFF	TGTGCCAGCAGCTCAACCACGACAGGATCTAATGAAAAACTGTTTTTT
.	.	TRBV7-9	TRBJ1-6	CASSLNSRNSPLHF	TGTGCCAGCAGCTTAAACAGCCGGAATTCACCCCTCCACTTT